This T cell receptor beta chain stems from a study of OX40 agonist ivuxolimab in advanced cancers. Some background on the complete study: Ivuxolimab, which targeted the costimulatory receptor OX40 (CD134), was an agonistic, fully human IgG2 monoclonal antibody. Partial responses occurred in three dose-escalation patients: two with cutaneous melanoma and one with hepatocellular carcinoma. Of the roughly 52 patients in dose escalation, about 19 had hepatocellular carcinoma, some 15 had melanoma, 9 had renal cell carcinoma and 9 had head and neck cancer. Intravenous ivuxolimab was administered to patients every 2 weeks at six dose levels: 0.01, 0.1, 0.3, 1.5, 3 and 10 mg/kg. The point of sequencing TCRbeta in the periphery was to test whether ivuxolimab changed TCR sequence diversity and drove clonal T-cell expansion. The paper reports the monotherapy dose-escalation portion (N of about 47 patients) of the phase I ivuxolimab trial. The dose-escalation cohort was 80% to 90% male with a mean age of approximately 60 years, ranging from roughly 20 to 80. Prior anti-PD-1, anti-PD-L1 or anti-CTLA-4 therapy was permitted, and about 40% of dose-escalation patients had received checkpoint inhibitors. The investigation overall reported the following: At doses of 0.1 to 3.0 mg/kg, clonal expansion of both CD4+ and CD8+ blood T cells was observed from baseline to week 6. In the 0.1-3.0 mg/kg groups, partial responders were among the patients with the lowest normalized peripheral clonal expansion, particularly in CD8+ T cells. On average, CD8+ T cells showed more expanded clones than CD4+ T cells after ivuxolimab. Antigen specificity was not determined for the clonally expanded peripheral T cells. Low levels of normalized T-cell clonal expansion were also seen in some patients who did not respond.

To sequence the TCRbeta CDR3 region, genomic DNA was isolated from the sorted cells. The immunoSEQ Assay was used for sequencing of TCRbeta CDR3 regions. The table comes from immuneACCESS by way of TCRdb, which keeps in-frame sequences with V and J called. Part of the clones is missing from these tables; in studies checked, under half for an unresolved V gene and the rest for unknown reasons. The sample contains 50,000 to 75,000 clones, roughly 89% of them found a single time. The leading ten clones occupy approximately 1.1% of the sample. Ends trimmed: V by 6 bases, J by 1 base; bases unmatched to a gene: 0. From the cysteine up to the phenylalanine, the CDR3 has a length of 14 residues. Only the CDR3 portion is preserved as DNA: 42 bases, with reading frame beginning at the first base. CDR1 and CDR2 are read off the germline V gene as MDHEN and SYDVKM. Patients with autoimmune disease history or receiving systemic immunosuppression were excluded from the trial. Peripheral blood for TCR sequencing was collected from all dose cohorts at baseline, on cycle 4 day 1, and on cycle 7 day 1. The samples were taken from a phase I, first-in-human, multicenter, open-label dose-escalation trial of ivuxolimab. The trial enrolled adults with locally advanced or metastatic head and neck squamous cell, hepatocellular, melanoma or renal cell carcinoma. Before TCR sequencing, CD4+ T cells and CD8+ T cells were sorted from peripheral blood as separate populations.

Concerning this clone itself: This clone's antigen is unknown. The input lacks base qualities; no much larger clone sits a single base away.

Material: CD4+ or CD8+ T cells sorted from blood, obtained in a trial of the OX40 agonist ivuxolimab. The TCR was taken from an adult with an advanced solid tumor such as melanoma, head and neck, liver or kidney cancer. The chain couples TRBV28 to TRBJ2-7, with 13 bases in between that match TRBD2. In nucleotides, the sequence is TGTGCCAGCAGGACTAGCGGGAGGTCCTACGAGCAGTACTTC. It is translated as CASRTSGRSYEQYF.